This T cell receptor beta chain came from a study of blood T cell repertoires in COVID-19. Study information: Samples taken during acute and convalescent COVID-19 were collected in the United States, Italy and Spain.

Profiling relied on immunoSEQ multiplex PCR, and the TCRdb table lists in-frame clones only, not all of them. The sample consists of 150,000 to 200,000 clones, about three quarters of them appearing once. Trimming removed 0 bases at V and 5 bases at J, with 14 bases between. The CDR3 length is 16 residues. Germline CDR1 and CDR2: LGHNA and YNFKEQ. Sequencing was carried out using peripheral blood. The TCR sequence derives from a woman aged 70-85 years with acute or convalescent COVID-19. The J gene is TRBJ1-5, the V gene TRBV4-2; a possible D gene is TRBD1 (6 bases). The CDR3 DNA reads TGTGCCAGCAGCCAAGACACAGGGAGACCAGATCAGCCCCAGCATTTT. This sequence encodes CASSQDTGRPDQPQHF.